These 29 T cell receptor beta chains were sequenced from one sample in a study of cytotoxic CD8 clonotypes in ibrutinib-treated CLL. Clones were read by immunoSEQ multiplex PCR, and TCRdb kept only the in-frame ones, dropping some. This sample has 20,000 to 30,000 clones, with over 55% found just once. This specimen consisted of PBMCs, obtained after 12 months of ibrutinib treatment. Every receptor here comes from a human donor with chronic lymphocytic leukemia.

V gene TRBV6-5 combines with J gene TRBJ1-5; D uncertain. Trimming took off 2 bases at V and 7 bases at J, with 9 bases between the two ends. Germline V lookup: CDR1 MNHEY, CDR2 SVGAGI. CDR3 length equals 13 residues. CDR3 sequence reads: CASSYRDGQPQHF. The DNA for the CDR3 is TGTGCCAGCAGTTACCGCGACGGGCAGCCCCAGCATTTT.

The genes are TRBV2 and TRBJ2-5; 9 positions agree with TRBD1. CDR3 size: 14 residues. Germline-derived CDR1 and CDR2 are SNHLY and FYNNEI. J was trimmed by 7 bases and V by 4 bases; bases with no gene match: 7. CDR3 DNA sequence: TGTGCCAGCAGTGTTGAACAGGGGGCAGGGACCCAGTACTTC. Protein product: CASSVEQGAGTQYF.

This sequence joins TRBV28 and TRBJ2-7; D not certain. V was trimmed by 4 bases and J by 3 bases, leaving 7 bases between them. CDR3 length: 12 residues. Per the germline V gene, CDR1 is MDHEN and CDR2 is SYDVKM. CDR3 DNA sequence: TGTGCCAGCAGTTCCCCTTACTACGAGCAGTACTTC. Amino acid sequence: CASSSPYYEQYF.

The rearrangement uses TRBV18 and TRBJ2-1; 9 bases map to TRBD1. CDR1 is KGHSH and CDR2 is LQKENI in the germline V gene. The CDR3 length is 16 residues. V gave up 0 bases and J gave up 8 bases; unmatched junction bases: 8. CDR3 coding DNA: TGTGCCAGCTCACCACCGGGACAGGGCGTTTGGTATGAGCAGTTCTTC. It is translated as CASSPPGQGVWYEQFF.

This clone was detected only a few times. This rearrangement joins TRBV9 to TRBJ2-2; maybe TRBD1 (5 bases). The CDR3 sequence is 15 residues long. V was pared by 4 bases and J by 2 bases, with 12 bases between. In germline, CDR1 is SGDLS, CDR2 YYNGEE. This CDR3 reads CASSPRQFNTGELFF. The CDR3, as DNA: TGTGCCAGCAGCCCGAGACAGTTCAACACCGGGGAGCTGTTTTTT.

The rearrangement joins TRBV6-6 to TRBJ1-2; 7 bases are shared with TRBD1. The CDR3 loop spans 16 amino acids. The V gene's germline CDR1 is MNHNY and CDR2 SVGAGI (reference sequence). Trimming removed 6 bases from V and 10 bases from J; junction bases left unmatched: 20. This CDR3 reads CASSPQTGTETMFYTF. CDR3 in DNA: TGTGCCAGCAGCCCACAGACAGGGACGGAAACTATGTTCTACACCTTC.

V usage is TRBV7-6 and J usage is TRBJ2-7; D is perhaps TRBD1 (6 bases). The CDR3 is made up of 16 amino acids. Trimming left V 6 bases short and J 0 bases short, with 18 bases between. Per germline, CDR1 SGHVS and CDR2 FNYEAQ. In nucleotides, the CDR3 is TGTGCCAGCAGTAAAGGGACAAGGACCGACTCCTACGAGCAGTACTTC. Its protein product is CASSKGTRTDSYEQYF.

The CDR3 reads CASSLLAPTGYYVAGANVLTF. The CDR3 region has the DNA TGTGCCAGCAGTTTATTGGCCCCGACAGGGTATTATGTGGCTGGGGCCAACGTCCTGACTTTC. V gene TRBV27 combines with J gene TRBJ2-6, with 7 nucleotides matching TRBD1. The CDR3 has 21 amino acids. J gave up 2 bases and V 1 base, and 17 bases lay outside the gene matches. Germline CDR1 and CDR2: MNHEY and SMNVEV (reference sequence).

CDR3 coding DNA: TGTGCCAGCAGTCGGGACAGGATGAGTAATGAGCAGTTCTTC. The encoded protein is CASSRDRMSNEQFF. The J gene is TRBJ2-1, the V gene TRBV27, with TRBD1 matching 8 bases. Losses at the gene ends were 5 bases for V and 7 bases for J; bases not matched to a gene: 7. The CDR3 has 14 residues. The germline gives CDR1 MNHEY, CDR2 SMNVEV (reference sequence).

The chain joins TRBV6-1 to TRBJ1-5; D remains ambiguous. The CDR3 runs to 14 residues. Germline V gene lookup returns CDR1 MNHNS and CDR2 SASEGT. Trimming removed 10 bases at V and 2 bases at J, with 15 bases between. CDR3 in DNA: TGTGCCACCGTATACGGGTCGGGCAATCAGCCCCAGCATTTT. Translating it yields CATVYGSGNQPQHF.

The rearrangement uses TRBV30 and TRBJ1-3; 7 nucleotides agree with TRBD1. Trimming cost V 3 bases and J 2 bases; bases outside gene matches: 13. The CDR3 runs 17 residues. Germline V gene sequence: CDR1 GTSNPN, CDR2 SVGIG (reference sequence). CDR3 nucleotides: TGTGCCTGGAGAGAGAGGGACAGCTTGTTAACTGGAAACACCATATATTTT. Amino acids: CAWRERDSLLTGNTIYF.

V is TRBV6-1 and J is TRBJ1-6; 10 bases are shared with TRBD1. Looked up from germline, CDR1 is MNHNS and CDR2 is SASEGT. This CDR3 has 14 amino acids. J gave up 9 bases and V 7 bases, and 6 bases lay outside the gene matches. Written as DNA, the CDR3 is TGTGCCAGCATTCGGACAGGGGGGGCTTCACCCCTCCACTTT. As protein: CASIRTGGASPLHF.

The rearrangement joins TRBV4-3 to TRBJ1-5, with D possibly matching TRBD1 (6 bases). Germline V lookup: CDR1 LGHNA, CDR2 YSLEER. The CDR3 spans 20 residues. V gave up 0 bases and J gave up 0 bases, with 21 bases separating them. The CDR3 DNA sequence: TGCGCCAGCAGCCAAGATTTCTCGGGGGCCCCAATATATAGCAATCAGCCCCAGCATTTT. It yields the protein CASSQDFSGAPIYSNQPQHF.

This chain joins TRBV28 and TRBJ2-1; unclear D gene. The CDR3 consists of 14 residues. CDR1 and CDR2 from the germline V gene are MDHEN and SYDVKM. Trimming pared 5 bases from V and 0 bases from J, leaving 8 bases between. The CDR3 DNA follows: TGTGCCAGCAGTGCCAGGAGCTCCTACAATGAGCAGTTCTTC. This sequence encodes CASSARSSYNEQFF.

The genes are TRBV7-3 and TRBJ2-3; 7 bases fit TRBD2. The CDR3 loop spans 15 amino acids. V lost 5 bases and J lost 2; bases outside the gene matches: 7. CDR1 and CDR2 from the germline V gene are SGHTA and FQGTGA. The CDR3 sequence is CASSPLAAYTDTQYF. The CDR3 DNA is TGTGCCAGCAGCCCCCTAGCGGCTTACACAGATACGCAGTATTTT. The variable domain in full, completed from reference TRBV7-3 and TRBJ2-3, reads GAGVSQTPSNKVTEKGKYVELRCDPISGHTALYWYRQSLGQGPEFLIYFQGTGAADDSGLPNDRFFAVRPEGSVSTLKIQRTERGDSAVYLCASSPLAAYTDTQYFGPGTRLTVL.

The CDR3 reads CASSFWREGSQPQHF. CDR3 bases: TGTGCCAGCAGTTTTTGGCGGGAAGGCAGTCAGCCCCAGCATTTT. V gene TRBV28 combines with J gene TRBJ1-5; D call uncertain. V was trimmed by 3 bases and J by 6 bases, leaving 15 bases between them. CDR3 length equals 15 residues. The germline gives CDR1 MDHEN, CDR2 SYDVKM.

The chain carries TRBV19 and TRBJ2-7, with TRBD1 identical over 12 bases. V trimming: 5 bases; J trimming: 5 bases; junction bases outside the gene matches: 4. The CDR3 runs to 14 residues. Germline V gives CDR1 LNHDA, CDR2 SQIVND (reference sequence). The CDR3: CASSVRDRGHEQYF. The CDR3 nucleotides are TGTGCCAGTAGTGTCCGGGACAGGGGGCACGAGCAGTACTTC. Together with reference TRBV19 and TRBJ2-7, the CDR3 gives the full variable domain: DGGITQSPKYLFRKEGQNVTLSCEQNLNHDAMYWYRQDPGQGLRLIYYSQIVNDFQKGDIAEGYSVSREKKESFPLTVTSAQKNPTAFYLCASSVRDRGHEQYFGPGTRLTVT.

This clone was counted a few times. The V call is TRBV10-2, the J call TRBJ2-7; 12 nucleotides align to TRBD2. The V gene end was trimmed by 2 bases and the J gene end by 4 bases; junction bases not matched to a gene: 6. CDR1 WSHSY and CDR2 SAAADI come from the germline V gene. The CDR3 has 16 residues. In DNA, the CDR3 is TGCGCCAGCAGTGAGCCGAAACTAGCGGGGGGTTACGAGCAGTACTTC. This encodes CASSEPKLAGGYEQYF.

About this clone: The DNA is left out, because the CDR3 cannot be placed on it with certainty; the CDR3 is given as TCRdb lists it. J is TRBJ1-5 and V is TRBV1. TRBV1 is recorded as a pseudogene. The CDR3 extends over 15 residues, inclusive of both ends. The CDR3 region is CTSSQFGTGNQPQHF.

This rearrangement joins TRBV7-6 to TRBJ1-3; the match to TRBD1 covers 8 bases. Germline V gives CDR1 SGHVS, CDR2 FNYEAQ. This CDR3 spans 14 amino acids. V was pared by 5 bases and J by 6 bases, with 6 bases of the junction left unmatched. For the CDR3, the DNA is TGTGCCAGCAGCGAAGGACAGGGATCAAACACCATATATTTT. Translated: CASSEGQGSNTIYF.

The genes are TRBV5-5 and TRBJ2-1; D ambiguous. The V end was cut by 4 bases, the J end by 6 bases, with 20 bases between. Germline loops: CDR1 SGHKS, CDR2 YYEKEE (reference sequence). The length of the CDR3 is 16 residues. CDR3 in DNA: TGTGCCAGCAGCCTAACCGTGACATTCTCCGGCAATGAGCAGTTCTTC. As protein: CASSLTVTFSGNEQFF.

The chain couples TRBV28 to TRBJ1-2, with 7 bases identical to TRBD1. Trimming took 7 bases from V and 3 from J; bases not matched to a gene: 11. Looked up from germline, CDR1 is MDHEN and CDR2 is SYDVKM. The CDR3 is 15 residues long. The CDR3 loop is CASTPSPGGDYGYTF. The CDR3 DNA sequence: TGTGCCAGCACCCCTTCACCAGGGGGTGACTATGGCTACACCTTC.

The chain joins TRBV18 to TRBJ2-7, with TRBD1 matching over 9 bases. The trim removed 8 bases at V and 3 bases at J, leaving 11 bases unmatched. This CDR3 contains 15 residues. The germline gives CDR1 KGHSH, CDR2 LQKENI. The CDR3 nucleotides read TGTGCCAGCCGCGACTCAGGGACAGGGATCTACGAGCAGTACTTC. It encodes CASRDSGTGIYEQYF.

The V gene is TRBV6-5, the J gene TRBJ2-5; possible D gene TRBD2, 7 bases. Looked up from germline, CDR1 is MNHEY and CDR2 is SVGAGI. The V gene lost 6 bases and the J gene lost 4 bases, with 18 bases spanning the gap. The CDR3 consists of 15 residues. The CDR3 coding sequence is TGTGCCAGCAGCCCGAGCGGGGCGGGGGCAGAGACCCAGTACTTC. Its protein is CASSPSGAGAETQYF.

This sequence joins TRBV10-2 and TRBJ2-5; no firm D call. V was cut by 3 bases and J by 9 bases, with 8 bases left in between. CDR1 and CDR2 from the germline V gene are WSHSY and SAAADI. This CDR3 has 11 amino acids. CDR3 DNA sequence: TGCGCCAGCAGTGAATTGTGGGCCCAGTACTTC. Protein: CASSELWAQYF.

The rearrangement uses TRBV2 and TRBJ1-3; D uncertain. Trimming cost V 7 bases and J 2 bases, with 9 bases left between them. CDR3 length: 13 amino acids. In germline, CDR1 is SNHLY, CDR2 FYNNEI. As DNA, the CDR3 is TGTGCCAGCACAGTCTATCCTGGAAACACCATATATTTT. It translates to CASTVYPGNTIYF.

The CDR3: CASRESSGGYYNEQFF. The CDR3 region has the DNA TGTGCCAGCAGAGAATCTAGCGGGGGGTATTACAATGAGCAGTTCTTC. The rearrangement links TRBV27 to TRBJ2-1; 11 bases are shared with TRBD2. The V segment lost 6 bases and the J segment 4 bases; nucleotides outside the gene matches: 8. This CDR3 comprises 16 residues. The germline V gene encodes CDR1 MNHEY and CDR2 SMNVEV (reference sequence).

This chain links TRBV28 with TRBJ1-2, with D possibly TRBD1 on 5 matching bases. The CDR3 is 12 amino acids. The germline CDR1 and CDR2 sequences are MDHEN and SYDVKM. The V gene lost 10 bases and the J gene lost 7 bases, with 16 bases spanning the gap. The CDR3 region is CATQGMALGYTF. CDR3 nucleotides: TGTGCCACCCAGGGTATGGCGCTTGGCTACACCTTC.

This rearrangement joins TRBV9 to TRBJ1-1; no definite D call. Germline CDR1 is SGDLS and CDR2 is YYNGEE. V was trimmed by 0 bases and J by 4 bases, leaving 13 bases between them. The CDR3 runs 15 residues. The CDR3 DNA reads TGTGCCAGCAGCGTAGATCTGCTGCGGAGCACTGAAGCTTTCTTT. Translated: CASSVDLLRSTEAFF.